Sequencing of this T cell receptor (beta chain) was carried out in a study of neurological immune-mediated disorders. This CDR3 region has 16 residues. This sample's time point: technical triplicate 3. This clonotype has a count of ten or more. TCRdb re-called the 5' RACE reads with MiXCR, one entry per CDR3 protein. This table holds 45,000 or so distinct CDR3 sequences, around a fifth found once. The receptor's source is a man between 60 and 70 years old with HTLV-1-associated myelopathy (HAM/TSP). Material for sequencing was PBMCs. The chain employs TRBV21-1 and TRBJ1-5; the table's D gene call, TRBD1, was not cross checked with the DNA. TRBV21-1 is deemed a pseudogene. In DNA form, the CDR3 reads TGTGCCAGCAGACCGCACGGGGGCTGGGATACTCAGCCCCAGCATTTT. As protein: CASRPHGGWDTQPQHF.